Below, 18 T cell receptor beta chains from the same sample are listed, as sequenced in a study of T cells in Graves' hyperthyroidism and ophthalmopathy. Authors of the study amplified TCR beta CDR3 regions from RNA transcripts. HTBI primers were the set used in a first-round RT-PCR of the TCR CDR3. TCRdb processed the multiplex PCR reads anew with MiXCR; each CDR3 protein has one entry. Of some 650,000 distinct CDR3 sequences in the sample, roughly a sixth were seen once. The sequenced sample consisted of blood. The source of these receptors is a middle-aged woman with Graves' ophthalmopathy.

This clonotype was observed a few times. The CDR3 bases are TGCGCCAGCAGCTTGGGGCAGACAGGGGGCGTGAAGACCCAGTACTTC. Residues: CASSLGQTGGVKTQYF. The chain links TRBV5-1 to TRBJ2-5, with TRBD1 matching over 10 bases. The CDR3 loop spans 16 amino acids. Per the germline V gene, CDR1 is SGHRS and CDR2 is YFSETQ. Unmatched junction bases numbered 8, after V lost 0 bases and J lost 6 bases.

The V and J genes are TRBV28 and TRBJ2-3, with 11 nucleotides matching TRBD2. V was pared by 4 bases and J by 0 bases, with 27 bases of the junction left unmatched. The CDR3 sequence is 24 residues long. CDR1 is MDHEN and CDR2 is SYDVKM in the germline V gene. CDR3 sequence reads: CASSSPRYWGGVGLAGGSTDTQYF. In DNA, the CDR3 is TGTGCCAGCAGTTCCCCCCGTTATTGGGGGGGGGTGGGGCTAGCGGGAGGAAGCACAGATACGCAGTATTTT.

This clonotype came up a few times. The chain has TRBV20-1 and TRBJ2-5, with D unresolved. V lost 5 bases to trimming and J lost 5 bases, with 15 bases between them. Germline V gene data show CDR1 as DFQATT and CDR2 as SNEGSKA (reference sequence). The length of the CDR3 is 13 residues. The CDR3 nucleotides are TGCAGTGCTCGCCGGGCAGGCCTCGAGACCCAGTACTTC. Translation: CSARRAGLETQYF.

The chain joins TRBV5-4 to TRBJ2-3, with D perhaps TRBD1 (5 bases). This CDR3 is built from 15 residues. CDR1 is SGHNT, CDR2 YYREEE, per germline (reference sequence). The V and J ends lost 1 base and 4 bases respectively, with 13 bases between them. The CDR3 DNA follows: TGTGCCAGCAGCTTGAAGGGGCCGCTTTCAGATACGCAGTATTTT. Its protein is CASSLKGPLSDTQYF.

The rearrangement uses TRBV20-1 and TRBJ1-6; D gene unclear. Trimming removed 3 bases at V and 5 bases at J, with 11 bases between. Per germline, CDR1 DFQATT and CDR2 SNEGSKA (reference sequence). The CDR3 length is 14 residues. For the CDR3, the DNA is TGCAGTGCTAGCACCCTGATGAATAATTCACCCCTCCACTTT. This gives the protein CSASTLMNNSPLHF.

This clonotype was seen more than once but under ten times. V usage is TRBV12-3 or TRBV12-4 and J usage is TRBJ1-2; 9 nucleotides line up with TRBD1. The CDR3 totals 14 residues. J lost 7 bases, V lost 3 bases, and 6 bases had no gene match. CDR3 sequence reads: CASSFRTGVGGYTF. The CDR3 coding sequence is TGTGCCAGCAGTTTTCGGACAGGGGTTGGTGGCTACACCTTC.

In its sample, this clonotype was seen many times. The chain links TRBV11-2 to TRBJ2-7, with a weak D call TRBD1 (6 bases). Germline CDR1 and CDR2: SGHAT and FQNNGV. The CDR3 length is 15 residues. The germline V and J ends were trimmed by 1 base and 4 bases, with 14 bases remaining between them. CDR3 in amino acids: CASSLGATGDYEQYF. As DNA, the CDR3 is TGTGCCAGCAGCTTAGGAGCGACAGGAGATTACGAGCAGTACTTC.

This clonotype was found many times. V is TRBV7-2 and J is TRBJ2-7; D call uncertain. This CDR3 has 14 amino acids. Germline lookup yields CDR1 SGHTA and CDR2 FQGNSA. V lost 2 bases, J lost 0 bases, and 8 bases lay in between. The CDR3 loop reads CASSLTAYSYEQYF. CDR3 DNA: TGTGCCAGCAGCTTAACGGCGTACTCCTACGAGCAGTACTTC.

The chain employs TRBV7-2 and TRBJ2-4, with 7 positions matching TRBD1. Looked up from germline, CDR1 is SGHTA and CDR2 is FQGNSA. Losses at the gene ends were 2 bases for V and 7 bases for J; bases not matched to a gene: 2. The CDR3 is 13 amino acids. CDR3 DNA sequence: TGTGCCAGCAGCTTAACAGGGGTGAACATTCAGTACTTC. Its protein product is CASSLTGVNIQYF.

This clonotype showed up just a few times. V usage is TRBV2 and J usage is TRBJ2-3; D remains ambiguous. The CDR3 is made up of 13 amino acids. CDR1 is SNHLY, CDR2 FYNNEI, per germline. Trimming took off 5 bases at V and 2 bases at J, with 8 bases between the two ends. The CDR3 DNA reads as TGTGCCAGCAGTACAGCTATCACAGATACGCAGTATTTT. This sequence encodes CASSTAITDTQYF. The full variable domain, in which reference TRBV2 and TRBJ2-3 provide the parts outside the CDR3, is EPEVTQTPSHQVTQMGQEVILRCVPISNHLYFYWYRQILGQKVEFLVSFYNNEISEKSEIFDDQFSVERPDGSNFTLKIRSTKLEDSAMYFCASSTAITDTQYFGPGTRLTVL.

The chain joins TRBV18 to TRBJ2-5; perhaps TRBD2 as D (6 bases). Between the trimmed V and J ends, which lost 7 bases and 5 bases, there was a span of 17 bases. This CDR3 is built from 14 residues. Germline CDR1 reads KGHSH; CDR2 reads LQKENI. DNA of the CDR3: TGTGCCAGCTTATGGACTAAGAGGGTTGAGACCCAGTACTTC. Its protein is CASLWTKRVETQYF.

This clonotype was recorded many times. The chain recombines TRBV2 with TRBJ2-2, with TRBD2 as a possible D gene (5 bases). CDR3 length: 13 amino acids. Trimming removed 7 bases at V and 5 bases at J, with 11 bases between. In germline, CDR1 is SNHLY, CDR2 FYNNEI. The CDR3 DNA follows: TGTGCCAGCACCTCCCGGGGAACCGGGGAGCTGTTTTTT. Translated, it gives CASTSRGTGELFF.

This clonotype turned up a few times. The chain employs TRBV18 and TRBJ2-3; D is perhaps TRBD2 (6 bases). Germline V gives CDR1 KGHSH, CDR2 LQKENI. CDR3 length equals 16 residues. V was trimmed by 5 bases and J by 1 base, leaving 16 bases between them. The CDR3 is CASSTRDGGGTDTQYF. The CDR3, as DNA: TGTGCCAGCTCAACGCGGGACGGAGGGGGCACAGATACGCAGTATTTT.

This clonotype was counted ten times or more. The CDR3 loop reads CAWSETLRAEAFF. The CDR3 DNA sequence: TGTGCCTGGAGTGAGACCCTAAGGGCTGAAGCTTTCTTT. V usage is TRBV30 and J usage is TRBJ1-1; D is unclear. CDR3 length equals 13 residues. V was pared by 1 base and J by 6 bases, with 12 bases between. Germline loops: CDR1 GTSNPN, CDR2 SVGIG (reference sequence).

In its sample, this clonotype was seen many times. V gene TRBV30 combines with J gene TRBJ2-7; 7 positions agree with TRBD1. Per germline, CDR1 GTSNPN and CDR2 SVGIG (reference sequence). Trimming took 5 bases from V and 2 from J; bases not matched to a gene: 3. CDR3 length: 12 amino acids. In nucleotides, the CDR3 is TGTGCCTGGGGGACAGACCCCTACGAGCAGTACTTC. Protein: CAWGTDPYEQYF.

Ten or more counts support this clonotype. CDR3 coding DNA: TGTGCCAGCAGTCTCCGGGGGGGCAGGTATCAGCCCCAGCATTTT. This translates into CASSLRGGRYQPQHF. This chain links TRBV6-1 with TRBJ1-5, with D possibly being TRBD1 (6 bases). V was cut by 5 bases and J by 5 bases, with 16 bases left in between. The CDR3 covers 15 residues. The germline V gene has CDR1 MNHNS and CDR2 SASEGT.

The chain is built from TRBV29-1 and TRBJ1-1; no reliable D call. The CDR3 is 11 residues long. Per the germline V gene, CDR1 is SQVTM and CDR2 is ANQGSEA. V lost 8 bases and J lost 0, with 7 bases in between. The CDR3 sequence: CSSILNTEAFF. The DNA for the CDR3 is TGCAGCTCTATACTGAACACTGAAGCTTTCTTT.

On this clonotype itself: Possible read error: a much larger clone is one base away. The chain carries TRBV9 and TRBJ2-1; D is undetermined. The CDR3 sequence is 13 residues long. Germline assignment: CDR1 SGDLS and CDR2 YYNGEE. The germline V and J ends were trimmed by 0 bases and 4 bases, with 5 bases remaining between them. The CDR3: CASSVELYNEQFF. The CDR3 DNA is TGTGCCAGCAGCGTAGAATTGTACAATGAGCAGTTCTTC.